These T cell receptor beta chains were read from a single sample in a study of cytomegalovirus exposure and HLA in healthy donors. The method was immunoSEQ multiplex PCR; TCRdb's version includes in-frame clones alone and lacks a portion of them. The sample lists roughly 120,000 clones, about 70% occurring once. The specimen sequenced was PBMCs. The source is a woman aged 35 to 49 in good health and CMV-seronegative. CDR3s include the opening cysteine and the closing phenylalanine or tryptophan. A D gene is named only where the DNA matches it firmly. Clone size, where shown, is once, few, many, or a class for clones that have expanded.

>.|.|TRBJ1-6|TRBV7-2
TGTGCCAGCAGCGCCCGACAGAGTTATAATTCACCCCTCCACTTT
CASSARQSYNSPLHF
>.|.|TRBJ1-5|TRBV19
TGTGCCAGTAGTATCGTAGGACAATATCAGCCCCAGCATTTT
CASSIVGQYQPQHF
>few|.|TRBJ1-4|TRBV11-2
TGTGCCAGCAGCTTAGGACAGTCTGGCGGAGAAAAACTGTTTTTT
CASSLGQSGGEKLFF
>once|.|TRBJ2-5|TRBV2
TGTGCCAGCAGTGAAGTGGACTCGGGGTTCCAAGAGACCCAGTACTTC
CASSEVDSGFQETQYF
>.|.|TRBJ1-2|TRBV19
TGTGCCAGTAGTATAGAGGAGGGCCCCTATGGCTACACCTTC
CASSIEEGPYGYTF
>.|TRBD2|TRBJ2-1|TRBV6-1
TGTGCCAGCTCAATAGCGGGGAGCTCCTACAATGAGCAGTTCTTC
CASSIAGSSYNEQFF
>.|.|TRBJ2-5|TRBV7-2
TGTGCCAGCAGCTTAGACAAATGGCAAGAGACCCAGTACTTC
CASSLDKWQETQYF
>.|.|TRBJ1-1|TRBV29-1
TGCAGCGTATTCTTCAGGGACACTGAAGCTTTCTTT
CSVFFRDTEAFF
>.|.|TRBJ1-2|TRBV30
TGTGCCTGGATGAGTAGGGGGAAAGGCTACACCTTC
CAWMSRGKGYTF
>few|.|TRBJ1-3|TRBV30
TGTGCCTGGAAGAGCCTATTCAGGGGCAACACCATATATTTT
CAWKSLFRGNTIYF
>.|.|TRBJ2-7|TRBV7-2
TGTGCCAGCAACCTCGGGGCGGGGAAATACGAGCAGTACTTC
CASNLGAGKYEQYF
>few|TRBD1|TRBJ2-3|TRBV7-2
TGTGCCAGCAGCTTCTCCTTAGAGGGGGCAATAGATACGCAGTATTTT
CASSFSLEGAIDTQYF
>few|TRBD1|TRBJ1-5|TRBV11-3
TGTGCCAGCAGCATCCTACAGGGGTTTGATGACAATCAGCCCCAGCATTTT
CASSILQGFDDNQPQHF
>many|TRBD2|TRBJ2-1|TRBV4-3
TGCGCCAGCAGCCAAGATCTCCTAGCGGGAGGGTTTGAGCAGTTCTTC
CASSQDLLAGGFEQFF
>.|.|TRBJ2-2|TRBV30
TGTGCCTGGACCCAACATGGGGCTGGGGAGCTGTTTTTT
CAWTQHGAGELFF
>.|.|TRBJ2-7|TRBV2
TGTGCCAGCAGAGAGATTGTGGGCAGGTACGAGCAGTACTTC
CASREIVGRYEQYF
>.|.|TRBJ2-2|TRBV4-3
TGCGCCAGCAGCCAAGGCCTCGAGCAGGGATGGAACACCGGGGAGCTGTTTTTT
CASSQGLEQGWNTGELFF
>.|TRBD1|TRBJ2-7|TRBV4-2
TGTGCCAGCAGCCACACAGACAGGGGCGGCTACGAGCAGTACTTC
CASSHTDRGGYEQYF
>few|TRBD2|TRBJ2-5|TRBV5-1
TGCGCCAGCAGCCTCGGGGCTAGCGGGAGTAATCAAGAGACCCAGTACTTC
CASSLGASGSNQETQYF
>.|.|TRBJ1-1|TRBV5-4
TGTGCCAGCCGGGAGAGTGGCACTGAAGCTTTCTTT
CASRESGTEAFF
>.|.|TRBJ2-7|TRBV5-1
TGCGCCAGCAGCTTGTCGGAATCAGGGGGGTACTACTTC
CASSLSESGGYYF
>few|TRBD1|TRBJ1-1|TRBV4-1
TGCGCCAGCAGTCTTCAAACCGGGACAGGGGTTGGGACTGAAGCTTTCTTT
CASSLQTGTGVGTEAFF
>.|TRBD1|TRBJ1-5|TRBV28
TGTGCCAGCAGAATAAGGGACAGCTCTAACAGCAATCAGCCCCAGCATTTT
CASRIRDSSNSNQPQHF
>.|TRBD2|TRBJ2-3|TRBV7-2
TGTGCCAGCAGCTTAGCCGCTGGGGGAGGGGCGCAGTATTTT
CASSLAAGGGAQYF
>.|TRBD1|TRBJ1-1|TRBV28
TGTGCCAGCGTCATCACAGGGGCTCGAGACACTGAAGCTTTCTTT
CASVITGARDTEAFF
>.|.|TRBJ2-7|TRBV13
TGTGCCAGCAGCTTAGGACTGATCTACGAGCAGTACTTC
CASSLGLIYEQYF
>.|TRBD2|TRBJ2-1|TRBV6-6
TGTGCCAGCAGTTACTCGGCGGGAGGAGTGCACAATGAGCAGTTCTTC
CASSYSAGGVHNEQFF
>medium-sized|.|TRBJ1-1|TRBV19
TGTGCCAGTACTTGGGGGCGTGGGGGAACTGAAGCTTTCTTT
CASTWGRGGTEAFF
>few|.|TRBJ2-5|TRBV11-2
TGTGCCAGCAGCTTAGACCCCACAGGGATAGAGACCCAGTACTTC
CASSLDPTGIETQYF
>.|TRBD2|TRBJ2-1|TRBV4-2
TGTGCCAGCAGCCCGGAACTAGCGGGGGGGCCTCATGAGCAGTTCTTC
CASSPELAGGPHEQFF
>.|TRBD2|TRBJ2-1|TRBV7-9
TGTGCCAGCAGCGCGCGGGAGACTAGCGGGGGTTTCGATGAGCAGTTCTTC
CASSARETSGGFDEQFF
>.|TRBD2|TRBJ2-3|TRBV6-5
TGTGCCTCGGGGGCGCGGGGGGGCTTCAGTACGCAGTATTTT
CASGARGGFSTQYF
>.|TRBD2|TRBJ2-5|TRBV7-9
TGTGCCAGCAGCTTAACGGGGGGGAAAGAGACCCAGTACTTC
CASSLTGGKETQYF
>once|TRBD2|TRBJ2-5|TRBV9
TGTGCCAGCAGCTCCTCCCTAGCGGGGGAGGGAGAGACCCAGTACTTC
CASSSSLAGEGETQYF
>.|.|TRBJ2-4|TRBV25-1
TGTGCCAGCAGTGTCGGAAACATTCAGTACTTC
CASSVGNIQYF
>.|.|TRBJ2-7|TRBV7-2
TGTGCCAGCAGCTTAGCTTATAGCGCCTACTACGAGCAGTACTTC
CASSLAYSAYYEQYF